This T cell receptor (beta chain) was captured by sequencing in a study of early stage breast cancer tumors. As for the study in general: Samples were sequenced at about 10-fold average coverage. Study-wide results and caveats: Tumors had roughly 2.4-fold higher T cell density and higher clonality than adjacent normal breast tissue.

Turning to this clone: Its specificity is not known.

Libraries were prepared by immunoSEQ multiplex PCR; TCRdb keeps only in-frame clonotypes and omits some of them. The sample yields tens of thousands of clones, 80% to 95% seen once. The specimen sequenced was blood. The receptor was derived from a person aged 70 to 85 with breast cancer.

As DNA, the CDR3 is TGCGCCAGCAGCTTGCAGGGGGCTAATTCACCCCTCCACTTT. It is translated as CASSLQGANSPLHF. The V gene is TRBV5-1, the J gene TRBJ1-6; 8 positions agree with TRBD1. This CDR3 is built from 14 residues. V lost 1 base and J lost 6; bases outside the gene matches: 0. The germline V gene has CDR1 SGHRS and CDR2 YFSETQ.